The T cell receptor beta chain under discussion was sequenced for a study of T-cell reconstitution after alpha-beta-depleted transplantation in children. TCRbeta library preparation incorporated unique molecular identifiers. TCRdb ran MiXCR on the PCR reads and lists one entry per CDR3 protein. The sample has 610,000 or so distinct CDR3 sequences; 25% to 30% are singletons. General study points: High day-60 TCRbeta diversity in some patients came from surviving recipient T cells and thymic progenitors. By about two months after transplant, alpha-beta T cells reportedly arose from several hundred graft clones that had expanded. A year had passed since transplant, and T-cell counts and diversity by then came mostly from newly produced T cells.

This clonotype turned up a few times. What it binds is unknown. Trimming shortened V by 3 bases and J by 5 bases, and 19 bases separated the two germline ends. The V gene's germline CDR1 is LNHDA and CDR2 SQIVND (reference sequence). The CDR3 is made up of 16 amino acids. V gene TRBV19 combines with J gene TRBJ1-2, with D possibly being TRBD1 (5 bases). This TCR derives from a boy under three years old with Wiskott-Aldrich syndrome, due to receive a stem cell transplant. Here the sequenced sample was PBMCs, taken before TCRalphabeta/CD19-depleted stem cell transplant. The CDR3 sequence is CASSIPGIPLGYGYTF. The CDR3, as DNA: TGTGCCAGTAGTATCCCAGGGATCCCCCTCGGGTATGGCTACACCTTC. Based on the CDR3 plus reference TRBV19 and TRBJ1-2, the full variable domain is DGGITQSPKYLFRKEGQNVTLSCEQNLNHDAMYWYRQDPGQGLRLIYYSQIVNDFQKGDIAEGYSVSREKKESFPLTVTSAQKNPTAFYLCASSIPGIPLGYGYTFGSGTRLTVV.